This TCR beta chain was recorded in a study of T-cell memory formation after mild COVID-19. Study observations and caveats: CD4+ contracting clones were mainly CM and EM; CD8+ ones, EMRA. Memory from before infection featured some responding clones, which suggests cross-reactive memory joined.

Using its own MiXCR run on the 5' RACE reads, TCRdb lists one record per CDR3 protein. The sample has around 250,000 distinct CDR3 sequences, around 15% seen once. There are a few counts of this clonotype. Its matching antigen is unknown. V was cut by 1 base and J by 4 bases, with 8 bases left in between. CDR3 length: 14 amino acids. From germline, CDR1 is MDHEN and CDR2 SYDVKM. The chain uses TRBV28 and TRBJ2-1; no reliable D call. This TCR came from a man aged 18 to 30 who had mild COVID-19 (a few samples of this study predate the infection). Cell type and time point are not known. Input material: PBMCs or a T cell subset sorted from them (not recorded which). CDR3 region: CASSLSREYNEQFF. In DNA, the CDR3 is TGTGCCAGCAGTTTATCTAGGGAATACAATGAGCAGTTCTTC.